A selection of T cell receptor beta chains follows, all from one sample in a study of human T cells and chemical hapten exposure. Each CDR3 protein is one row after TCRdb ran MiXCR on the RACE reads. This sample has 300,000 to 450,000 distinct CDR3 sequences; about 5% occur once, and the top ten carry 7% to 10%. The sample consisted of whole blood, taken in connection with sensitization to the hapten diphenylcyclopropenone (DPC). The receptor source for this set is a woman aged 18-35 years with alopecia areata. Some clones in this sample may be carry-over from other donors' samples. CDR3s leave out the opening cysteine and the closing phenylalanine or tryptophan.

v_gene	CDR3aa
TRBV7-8	ASSFQTPGETQY
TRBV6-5	ASKSGTGGEKLF
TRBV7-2	ASSLDVELEAF
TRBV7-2	ASSPQSRDSPNEQF
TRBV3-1	ASSPWSNQPQH
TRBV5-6	ASSWGTGGGLFGTDTQY
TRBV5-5	ASSLGLERGTDTQY
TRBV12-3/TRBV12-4	ASSLGLTLTPEAF
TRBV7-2	ASSLLWANYGYT
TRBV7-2	ASTLRWRTGGRNEQF
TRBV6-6	ASSYSILAGLRTDTQY
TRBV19	ASSRLLAGGTDTQY
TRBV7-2	ASSPPAALADTQY
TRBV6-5	ASSPLDSRTDTQY
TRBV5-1	ASTPRTDNPKNIQY
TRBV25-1	ASSVGTGSSYEQY
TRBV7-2	ASSLAGIAKNIQY
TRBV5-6	ASRSGQRYGYT
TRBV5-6	ASSWKGDGGYT
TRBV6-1	ASRLGSDSPLH
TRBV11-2	ASSPYLETQY
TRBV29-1	SVNGDPNTGELF
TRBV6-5	ASSSPSYEAF
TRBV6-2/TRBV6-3	ASRSGGGPSTDTQY
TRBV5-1	ASSLAIKGATDTQY
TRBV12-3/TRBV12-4	ASSFNRDTGELF
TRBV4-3	ASSQALAGGLMVDTQY
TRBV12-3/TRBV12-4	ASSLGGGFQETQY
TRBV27	ASSLSVVAGQPQH
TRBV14	ASSREFGNTIY
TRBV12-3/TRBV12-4	ASSRQEGIKNIQY
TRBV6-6	ASSYRVYGNTIY
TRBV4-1	ASSQEEGNIQY
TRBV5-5	ASSLDWDRADNEQF
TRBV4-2	ASSERGGGYEQY